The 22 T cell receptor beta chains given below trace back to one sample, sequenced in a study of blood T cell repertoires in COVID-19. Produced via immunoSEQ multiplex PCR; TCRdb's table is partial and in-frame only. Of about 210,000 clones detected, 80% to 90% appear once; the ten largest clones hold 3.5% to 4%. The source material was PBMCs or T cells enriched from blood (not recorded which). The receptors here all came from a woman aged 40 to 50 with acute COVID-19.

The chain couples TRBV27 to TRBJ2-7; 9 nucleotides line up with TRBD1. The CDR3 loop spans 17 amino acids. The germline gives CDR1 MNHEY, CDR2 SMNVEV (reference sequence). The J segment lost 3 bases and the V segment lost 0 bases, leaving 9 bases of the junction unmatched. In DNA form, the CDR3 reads TGTGCCAGCAGTTTATCGGGGGACAGGGCCCTTTACTACGAGCAGTACTTC. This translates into CASSLSGDRALYYEQYF.

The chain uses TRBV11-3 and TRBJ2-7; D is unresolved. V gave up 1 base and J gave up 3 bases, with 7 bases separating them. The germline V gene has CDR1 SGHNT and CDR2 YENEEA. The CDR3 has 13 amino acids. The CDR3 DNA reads TGTGCCAGCAGCTTAGGTGCAGTCTACGAGCAGTACTTC. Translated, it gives CASSLGAVYEQYF.

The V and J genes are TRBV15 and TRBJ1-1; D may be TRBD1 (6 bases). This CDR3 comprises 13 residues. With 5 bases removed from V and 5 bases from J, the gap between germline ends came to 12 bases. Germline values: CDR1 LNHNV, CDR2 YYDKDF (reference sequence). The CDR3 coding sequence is TGTGCCACCAGCGTATACAGGGATACTGAAGCTTTCTTT. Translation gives CATSVYRDTEAFF. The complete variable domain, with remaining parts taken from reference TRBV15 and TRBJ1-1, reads DAMVIQNPRYQVTQFGKPVTLSCSQTLNHNVMYWYQQKSSQAPKLLFHYYDKDFNNEADTPDNFQSRRPNTSFCFLDIRSPGLGDTAMYLCATSVYRDTEAFFGQGTRLTVV.

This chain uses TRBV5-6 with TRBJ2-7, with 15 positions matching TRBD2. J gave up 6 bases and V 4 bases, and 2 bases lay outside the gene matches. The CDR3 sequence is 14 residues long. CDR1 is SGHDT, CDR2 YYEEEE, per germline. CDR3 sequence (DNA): TGTGCCAGCAGCGGGGGACTAGCGGGAGGCGAGCAGTACTTC. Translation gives CASSGGLAGGEQYF.

For the CDR3, the DNA is TGTGCCAGCAGCCAAGGAAGGGGGGGACAGCCCCAGCATTTT. Encoded protein: CASSQGRGGQPQHF. V is TRBV3-1 (or the pseudogene TRBV3-2) and J is TRBJ1-5; tentative D call: TRBD1 (6 bases). From germline, CDR1 is LGHDT and CDR2 YNNKEL (reference sequence). V was clipped by 1 base and J by 7 bases, with 11 bases between them. The length of the CDR3 is 14 residues.

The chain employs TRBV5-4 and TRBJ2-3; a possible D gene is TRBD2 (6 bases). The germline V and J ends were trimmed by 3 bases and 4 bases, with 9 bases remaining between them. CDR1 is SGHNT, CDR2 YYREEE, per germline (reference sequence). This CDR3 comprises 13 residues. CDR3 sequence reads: CASSSASADTQYF. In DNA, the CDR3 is TGTGCCAGCAGCTCAGCTAGCGCAGATACGCAGTATTTT.

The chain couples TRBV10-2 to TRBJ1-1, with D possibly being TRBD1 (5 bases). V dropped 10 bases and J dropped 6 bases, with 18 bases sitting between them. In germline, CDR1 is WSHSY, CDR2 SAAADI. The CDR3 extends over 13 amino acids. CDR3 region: CAIRTGGGAEAFF. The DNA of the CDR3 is TGCGCCATCCGTACAGGCGGCGGAGCTGAAGCTTTCTTT.

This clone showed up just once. The CDR3 nucleotides are TGTGCCAGCAGCTTGGCCTCTAGCGGGAGTATTGGGACCCAGTACTTC. Translating it yields CASSLASSGSIGTQYF. The rearrangement links TRBV5-6 to TRBJ2-5; 10 bases are a match to TRBD2. Germline CDR1 reads SGHDT; CDR2 reads YYEEEE. V was pared by 0 bases and J by 7 bases, with 9 bases of the junction left unmatched. The CDR3 has 16 amino acids.

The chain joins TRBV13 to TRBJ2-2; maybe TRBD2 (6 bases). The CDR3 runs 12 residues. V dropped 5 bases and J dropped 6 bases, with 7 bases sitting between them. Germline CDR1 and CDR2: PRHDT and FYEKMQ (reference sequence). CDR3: CASSPGAGELFF. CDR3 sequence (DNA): TGTGCCAGCAGCCCGGGGGCCGGGGAGCTGTTTTTT.

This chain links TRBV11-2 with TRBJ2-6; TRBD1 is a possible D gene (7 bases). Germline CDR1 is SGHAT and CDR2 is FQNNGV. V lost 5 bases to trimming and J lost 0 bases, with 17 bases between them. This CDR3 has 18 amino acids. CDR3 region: CASSLSSGGFSGANVLTF. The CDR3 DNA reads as TGTGCCAGCAGCCTCAGTTCAGGGGGGTTCTCTGGGGCCAACGTCCTGACTTTC.

The CDR3 DNA is TGTGCCAGCAGCTTAGAAGTAGGGGGGGCTGAAGCTTTCTTT. Protein product: CASSLEVGGAEAFF. The V and J genes are TRBV7-9 and TRBJ1-1; the D gene is possibly TRBD1 (6 bases). Trimming left V 1 base short and J 6 bases short, with 12 bases between. This CDR3 has 14 amino acids. Germline CDR1 SEHNR, CDR2 FQNEAQ (reference sequence).

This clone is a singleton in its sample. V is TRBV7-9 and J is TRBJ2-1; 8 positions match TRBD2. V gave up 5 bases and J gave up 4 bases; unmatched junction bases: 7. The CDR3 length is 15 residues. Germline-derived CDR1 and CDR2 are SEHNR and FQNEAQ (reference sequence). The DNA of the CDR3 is TGTGCCAGCAGCCCGAGCGGGAGAGAGTACAATGAGCAGTTCTTC. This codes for CASSPSGREYNEQFF.

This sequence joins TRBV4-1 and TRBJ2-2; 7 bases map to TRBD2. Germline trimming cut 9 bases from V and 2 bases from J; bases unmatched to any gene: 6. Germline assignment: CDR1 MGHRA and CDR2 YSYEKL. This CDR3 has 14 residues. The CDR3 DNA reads TGCGCCAGTCGATGGGGGGGAAACACCGGGGAGCTGTTTTTT. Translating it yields CASRWGGNTGELFF.

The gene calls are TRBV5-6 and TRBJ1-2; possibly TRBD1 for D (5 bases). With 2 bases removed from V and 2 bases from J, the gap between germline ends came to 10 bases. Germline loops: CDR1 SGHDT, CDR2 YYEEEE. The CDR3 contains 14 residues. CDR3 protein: CASSLYRGNYGYTF. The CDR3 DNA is TGTGCCAGCAGCTTATATCGGGGGAACTATGGCTACACCTTC.

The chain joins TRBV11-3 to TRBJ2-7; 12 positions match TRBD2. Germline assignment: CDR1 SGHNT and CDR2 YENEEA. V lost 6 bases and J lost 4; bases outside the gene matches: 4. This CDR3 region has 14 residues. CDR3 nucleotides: TGTGCCAGCAGAGCTAGCGGGAGGGGGTACGAGCAGTACTTC. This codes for CASRASGRGYEQYF.

The CDR3 DNA follows: TGTGCCAGCAGTTTCTGGGGGCAGTACACTGAAGCTTTCTTT. Translation: CASSFWGQYTEAFF. The chain has TRBV27 and TRBJ1-1; D might be TRBD1 (6 bases). The CDR3 covers 14 residues. V lost 3 bases and J lost 3, with 11 bases in between. Germline assignment: CDR1 MNHEY and CDR2 SMNVEV (reference sequence).

In DNA form, the CDR3 reads TGTGCCAGCTCACCTTCCAGCGGGAGGTCCTACAATGAGCAGTTCTTC. Protein sequence: CASSPSSGRSYNEQFF. This chain joins TRBV18 and TRBJ2-1; 9 nucleotides match TRBD2. The CDR3 is 16 amino acids. V lost 3 bases and J lost 1; bases outside the gene matches: 4. CDR1 KGHSH and CDR2 LQKENI come from the germline V gene.

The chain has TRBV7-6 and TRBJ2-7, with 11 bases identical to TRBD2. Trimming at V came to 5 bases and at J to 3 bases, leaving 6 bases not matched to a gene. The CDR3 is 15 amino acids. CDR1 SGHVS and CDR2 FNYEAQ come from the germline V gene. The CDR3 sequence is CASSTTSGSNYEQYF. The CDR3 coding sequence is TGTGCCAGCAGCACTACTAGCGGGAGCAACTACGAGCAGTACTTC.

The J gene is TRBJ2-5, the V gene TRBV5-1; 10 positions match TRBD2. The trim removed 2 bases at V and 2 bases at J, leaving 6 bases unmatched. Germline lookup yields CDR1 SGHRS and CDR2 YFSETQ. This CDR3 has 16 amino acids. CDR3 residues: CASSFGSGRRQETQYF. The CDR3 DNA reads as TGCGCCAGCAGCTTCGGTAGCGGGAGGCGACAAGAGACCCAGTACTTC.

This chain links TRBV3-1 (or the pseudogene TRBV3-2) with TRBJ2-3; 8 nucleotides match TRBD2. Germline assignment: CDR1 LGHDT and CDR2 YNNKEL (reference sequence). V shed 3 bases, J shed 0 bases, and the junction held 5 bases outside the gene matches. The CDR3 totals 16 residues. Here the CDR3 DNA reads TGTGCCAGCAGCCAGACCAGCGGGAGAAGCACAGATACGCAGTATTTT. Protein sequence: CASSQTSGRSTDTQYF.

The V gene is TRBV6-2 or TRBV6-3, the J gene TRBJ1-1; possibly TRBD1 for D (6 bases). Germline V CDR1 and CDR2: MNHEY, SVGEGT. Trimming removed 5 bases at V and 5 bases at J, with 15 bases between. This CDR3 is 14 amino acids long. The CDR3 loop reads CASSANRGGTEAFF. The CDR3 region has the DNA TGTGCCAGCAGTGCAAATAGGGGGGGGACTGAAGCTTTCTTT.

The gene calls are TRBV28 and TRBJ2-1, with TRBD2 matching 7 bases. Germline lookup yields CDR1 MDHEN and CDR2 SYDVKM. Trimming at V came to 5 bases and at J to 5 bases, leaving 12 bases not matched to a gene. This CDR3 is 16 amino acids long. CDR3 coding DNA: TGTGCCAGCAGTACGGCGTCGGGAGGCCAAAACAATGAGCAGTTCTTC. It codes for CASSTASGGQNNEQFF.